The present T cell receptor (beta chain) was sequenced within a study of T cells in Graves' hyperthyroidism and ophthalmopathy. Overall study: Peripheral blood sampling occurred at initial diagnosis, before any treatment. Overall study results and limits: Researchers found most expanded thyroid clonotypes above 0.001 in blood as well. Onset of ophthalmopathy came a median approximately 6.5 months after the model predicted it.

Amplified TCR beta CDR3 regions derived from RNA transcripts. The HTBI primer set served for first-round RT-PCR of the TCR CDR3. TCRdb re-called the multiplex PCR reads through MiXCR, storing one row per CDR3 protein. This sample has a few hundred thousand distinct CDR3 sequences; under 25% occur once, and the top ten carry about a quarter. This clonotype was counted only a few times. Its target is unknown. V was trimmed by 0 bases and J by 3 bases, leaving 16 bases between them. The CDR3 extends over 17 amino acids. Germline CDR1 is KGHDR and CDR2 is SFDVKD. The sequenced sample was blood. The clonotype comes from a man aged 18 to 35 with Graves' hyperthyroidism. The V and J genes are TRBV24-1 and TRBJ2-5, with a weak D call TRBD2 (5 bases). The CDR3 DNA reads as TGTGCCACCAGTGATTTGCAGTCCGATTTGGGAGAAGAGACCCAGTACTTC. Translation: CATSDLQSDLGEETQYF.